This T cell receptor (beta chain) was obtained from a study of T cell changes during pregnancy in multiple sclerosis. TCRdb's table, derived via immunoSEQ multiplex PCR, lists solely in-frame clones and lacks some. In the table there are fewer than 45,000 clones, about 93% of which are singletons. There are 15 residues in the CDR3. Germline V CDR1 and CDR2: KGHSH, LQKENI. Trimming pared 4 bases from V and 3 bases from J, leaving 13 bases between. The clonotype comes from a female donor with multiple sclerosis, enrolled in a pregnancy study. The V gene is TRBV18, the J gene TRBJ1-3, with unresolved D. The starting material was CD4+ T cells from peripheral blood mononuclear cells, obtained in the third trimester of pregnancy. CDR3 protein: CASSREITFGNTIYF. Written as DNA, the CDR3 is TGTGCCAGCTCACGTGAAATTACTTTTGGAAACACCATATATTTT.